The 30 T cell receptor beta chains in this list originate from one sample, sequenced in a study of cytomegalovirus exposure and HLA in healthy donors. 13 Jbeta primers and 60 Vbeta primers were used for the PCR. Only in-frame clones appear in the TCRdb table, and some are missing; sequencing was by immunoSEQ multiplex PCR. Of roughly 200,000 clones in the sample, 75% to 85% were seen once. Sequences were obtained from PBMCs. These receptors originate from a woman between 50 and 59 years old in good health and CMV-seronegative.

This clone was detected a few times. The chain uses TRBV28 and TRBJ1-2; D is ambiguous. Germline V gives CDR1 MDHEN, CDR2 SYDVKM. Trimming took off 11 bases at V and 5 bases at J, with 15 bases between the two ends. This CDR3 spans 12 amino acids. The CDR3 sequence is CAVQVNPYGYTF. CDR3 nucleotides: TGTGCCGTCCAGGTGAACCCATATGGCTACACCTTC.

J is TRBJ1-5 and V is TRBV9; D gene uncertain. Germline V CDR1 and CDR2: SGDLS, YYNGEE. Trimming pared 0 bases from V and 5 bases from J, leaving 6 bases between. The CDR3 runs to 13 residues. The CDR3 region is CASSVAVDQPQHF. Written as DNA, the CDR3 is TGTGCCAGCAGCGTAGCTGTAGATCAGCCCCAGCATTTT.

The genes are TRBV14 and TRBJ1-2; D unclear. Trimming stripped 2 bases from V and 7 bases from J, with 8 bases between. The CDR3 covers 12 residues. Germline V gene lookup returns CDR1 SGHDN and CDR2 FVKESK. In DNA form, the CDR3 reads TGTGCCAGCAGCCAAAACGGGGTTGGCTACACCTTC. This codes for CASSQNGVGYTF.

The CDR3 loop is CASSRTGVPSGNTIYF. As DNA, the CDR3 is TGTGCCAGCAGTAGGACAGGGGTTCCTTCTGGAAACACCATATATTTT. The chain couples TRBV27 to TRBJ1-3; TRBD1 matches at 9 bases. The CDR3 extends over 16 amino acids. Germline loops: CDR1 MNHEY, CDR2 SMNVEV (reference sequence). V was clipped by 5 bases and J by 1 base; unmatched bases: 6.

This clone was detected only a few times. The gene calls are TRBV2 and TRBJ2-2; TRBD1 matches at 7 bases. Trimming at V came to 3 bases and at J to 4 bases, leaving 8 bases not matched to a gene. The CDR3 extends over 16 amino acids. The germline gives CDR1 SNHLY, CDR2 FYNNEI. The CDR3: CASSEGTGDSTGELFF. Here the CDR3 DNA reads TGTGCCAGCAGTGAGGGAACAGGGGATAGCACCGGGGAGCTGTTTTTT. Drawing the rest from reference TRBV2 and TRBJ2-2, the complete variable domain is EPEVTQTPSHQVTQMGQEVILRCVPISNHLYFYWYRQILGQKVEFLVSFYNNEISEKSEIFDDQFSVERPDGSNFTLKIRSTKLEDSAMYFCASSEGTGDSTGELFFGEGSRLTVL.

The sample holds one count of this clone. The rearrangement joins TRBV6-1 to TRBJ1-2, with 8 bases identical to TRBD1. The CDR3 runs to 12 residues. V shed 5 bases and J 8 bases; nucleotides not matched to a gene: 4. Germline lookup yields CDR1 MNHNS and CDR2 SASEGT. In DNA form, the CDR3 reads TGTGCCAGCAGTTCACAGGGGGGCGGCTACACCTTC. Translating it yields CASSSQGGGYTF.

This chain joins TRBV27 and TRBJ2-2; D remains ambiguous. V was shortened by 3 bases and J by 1 base, with 9 bases between the two germline ends. CDR3 length: 15 amino acids. Germline loops: CDR1 MNHEY, CDR2 SMNVEV (reference sequence). In DNA form, the CDR3 reads TGTGCCAGCAGTTTGGAGACTGGGAACACCGGGGAGCTGTTTTTT. Translated, it gives CASSLETGNTGELFF.

The chain recombines TRBV5-4 with TRBJ2-3; 8 bases are shared with TRBD2. The CDR3 loop spans 15 amino acids. Losses at the gene ends were 1 base for V and 2 bases for J; bases not matched to a gene: 3. Germline V gene sequence: CDR1 SGHNT, CDR2 YYREEE (reference sequence). CDR3 DNA sequence: TGTGCCAGCAGCTTGAGCGGGAGTGACACAGATACGCAGTATTTT. It codes for CASSLSGSDTDTQYF.

The genes are TRBV9 and TRBJ2-3; a weak D match, TRBD2 (5 bases). Per the germline V gene, CDR1 is SGDLS and CDR2 is YYNGEE. The CDR3 consists of 15 residues. V lost 3 bases, J lost 0 bases, and 11 bases lay in between. The CDR3 reads CASSERAVSTDTQYF. The CDR3 region has the DNA TGTGCCAGCAGCGAAAGAGCGGTTAGCACAGATACGCAGTATTTT.

The chain combines TRBV10-3 with TRBJ1-5, with unresolved D. CDR1 is ENHRY, CDR2 SYGVKD, per germline. The CDR3 has 13 residues. Deletions cut 7 bases from V and 6 bases from J, with 13 bases between. The CDR3 loop is CAIMGGPRQPQHF. Written as DNA, the CDR3 is TGTGCCATCATGGGAGGGCCCCGTCAGCCCCAGCATTTT.

The rearrangement links TRBV27 to TRBJ2-6; TRBD1 matches at 9 bases. Germline-derived CDR1 and CDR2 are MNHEY and SMNVEV (reference sequence). Trimming cost V 8 bases and J 4 bases; bases outside gene matches: 9. The CDR3 extends over 16 amino acids. The CDR3 region has the DNA TGTGCCAGCCGCCGAGGGACAGGGACCGGGGCCAACGTCCTGACTTTC. Protein sequence: CASRRGTGTGANVLTF.

This rearrangement joins TRBV10-3 to TRBJ2-1; tentative D call: TRBD2 (6 bases). V gave up 0 bases and J gave up 9 bases, with 12 bases separating them. CDR1 is ENHRY, CDR2 SYGVKD, per germline. This CDR3 has 14 amino acids. The CDR3 loop is CAISESPGVGEQFF. Here the CDR3 DNA reads TGTGCCATCAGTGAGTCACCGGGAGTGGGTGAGCAGTTCTTC.

This chain connects TRBV27 to TRBJ2-7, with D possibly matching TRBD2 (7 bases). The CDR3 totals 15 residues. From germline, CDR1 is MNHEY and CDR2 SMNVEV (reference sequence). V lost 6 bases to trimming and J lost 1 base, with 16 bases between them. This chain's CDR3 is CASRGGQRGSYEQYF. The CDR3 DNA sequence: TGTGCCAGCAGGGGGGGGCAGCGGGGTTCCTACGAGCAGTACTTC.

The V gene is TRBV5-1, the J gene TRBJ2-7; the match to TRBD1 covers 10 bases. Germline V CDR1 and CDR2: SGHRS, YFSETQ. Trimming cost V 3 bases and J 4 bases; bases outside gene matches: 4. The CDR3 is 14 amino acids. The CDR3 reads CASSWGQGRYEQYF. The CDR3 bases are TGCGCCAGCAGCTGGGGACAGGGGAGGTACGAGCAGTACTTC.

The gene calls are TRBV2 and TRBJ1-1; 8 bases fit TRBD1. This CDR3 has 14 residues. Germline CDR1 and CDR2: SNHLY and FYNNEI. V dropped 5 bases and J dropped 2; count of bases not matched to a gene: 4. The CDR3 loop reads CASSRTGRNTEAFF. CDR3 nucleotides: TGTGCCAGCAGTAGGACAGGGCGAAACACTGAAGCTTTCTTT.

The rearrangement links TRBV7-3 to TRBJ2-2; D may be TRBD2 (5 bases). Deletions cut 3 bases from V and 4 bases from J, with 15 bases between. Germline values: CDR1 SGHTA, CDR2 FQGTGA. This CDR3 is 16 amino acids long. The CDR3 nucleotides read TGTGCCAGCAGCTTCACCGGGGATGGGTTCACCGGGGAGCTGTTTTTT. Translating gives CASSFTGDGFTGELFF. The entire variable domain, with the rest obtained from reference TRBV7-3 and TRBJ2-2, is as follows: GAGVSQTPSNKVTEKGKYVELRCDPISGHTALYWYRQSLGQGPEFLIYFQGTGAADDSGLPNDRFFAVRPEGSVSTLKIQRTERGDSAVYLCASSFTGDGFTGELFFGEGSRLTVL.

A remark on this clone: The identical CDR3 is also encoded by other nucleotide sequences in the sample. This chain joins TRBV5-1 and TRBJ1-3, with a tentative D call TRBD1 (6 bases). Germline loops: CDR1 SGHRS, CDR2 YFSETQ. V gave up 4 bases and J gave up 2 bases, with 13 bases separating them. This CDR3 is 15 amino acids long. Written as DNA, the CDR3 is TGCGCCAGCAGCGCAGGACAGACAGCTGGAAACACCATATATTTT. As protein: CASSAGQTAGNTIYF.

The rearrangement uses TRBV30 and TRBJ2-5, with 11 bases identical to TRBD2. The V segment lost 4 bases and the J segment 9 bases; nucleotides outside the gene matches: 13. Per the germline V gene, CDR1 is GTSNPN and CDR2 is SVGIG (reference sequence). The CDR3 loop spans 15 amino acids. The CDR3 spells CAWTKLAGGPFSQYF. As DNA, the CDR3 is TGTGCCTGGACTAAGCTAGCGGGAGGACCTTTTTCCCAGTACTTC.

V and J are TRBV28 and TRBJ1-1, with D hard to call. CDR1 MDHEN and CDR2 SYDVKM come from the germline V gene. The CDR3 loop spans 10 amino acids. The germline V and J ends were trimmed by 6 bases and 4 bases, with 3 bases remaining between them. DNA for the CDR3: TGTGCCAGCAGGGCCACTGAAGCTTTCTTT. Translating gives CASRATEAFF. The full variable domain, with the rest looked up from reference TRBV28 and TRBJ1-1, is DVKVTQSSRYLVKRTGEKVFLECVQDMDHENMFWYRQDPGLGLRLIYFSYDVKMKEKGDIPEGYSVSREKKERFSLILESASTNQTSMYLCASRATEAFFGQGTRLTVV.

This chain joins TRBV15 and TRBJ2-4; a weak D match, TRBD2 (6 bases). Germline CDR1 and CDR2: LNHNV and YYDKDF (reference sequence). The CDR3 runs 16 residues. V gave up 8 bases and J gave up 0 bases, with 17 bases separating them. The CDR3 nucleotides are TGTGCCACCCCGGGGGTAATGTTCCTAGCCAAAAACATTCAGTACTTC. Protein: CATPGVMFLAKNIQYF.

J is TRBJ2-1 and V is TRBV4-2; 9 positions match TRBD2. The CDR3 is made up of 15 amino acids. Unmatched junction bases numbered 6, after V lost 3 bases and J lost 6 bases. Germline V gives CDR1 LGHNA, CDR2 YNFKEQ. As DNA, the CDR3 is TGTGCCAGCAGCCAGAGGACTAGCGTTACCAATGAGCAGTTCTTC. Its translation is CASSQRTSVTNEQFF.

The rearrangement joins TRBV4-3 to TRBJ2-2, with 11 positions matching TRBD2. J gave up 2 bases and V 4 bases, and 3 bases lay outside the gene matches. The CDR3 spans 16 residues. CDR1 and CDR2 (germline): LGHNA, YSLEER. CDR3: CASSPLAGGNTGELFF. The CDR3 nucleotides are TGCGCCAGCAGCCCCCTAGCGGGAGGAAACACCGGGGAGCTGTTTTTT.

This chain joins TRBV29-1 and TRBJ2-7; 14 bases map to TRBD2. CDR1 SQVTM and CDR2 ANQGSEA come from the germline V gene. Germline trimming cut 3 bases from V and 7 bases from J; bases unmatched to any gene: 23. This CDR3 contains 20 residues. The CDR3 loop is CSVEFRQGARLAGGPGEQYF. CDR3 DNA: TGCAGCGTTGAGTTTAGACAGGGGGCGCGACTAGCGGGAGGGCCGGGGGAGCAGTACTTC.

This chain joins TRBV11-2 and TRBJ2-2; D might be TRBD2 (6 bases). Trimming took 1 base from V and 7 from J, leaving 16 bases between them. CDR1 and CDR2 from the germline V gene are SGHAT and FQNNGV. This CDR3 comprises 16 residues. The CDR3 nucleotides are TGTGCCAGCAGCTTAGGGCTTGTTCGGGGGAGCGGGGAGCTGTTTTTT. Translated, it gives CASSLGLVRGSGELFF. Filled out from reference TRBV11-2 and TRBJ2-2, the complete variable domain reads EAGVAQSPRYKIIEKRQSVAFWCNPISGHATLYWYQQILGQGPKLLIQFQNNGVVDDSQLPKDRFSAERLKGVDSTLKIQPAKLEDSAVYLCASSLGLVRGSGELFFGEGSRLTVL.

V and J are TRBV28 and TRBJ1-5; 10 bases are a match to TRBD1. Looked up from germline, CDR1 is MDHEN and CDR2 is SYDVKM. CDR3 length: 13 amino acids. DNA of the CDR3: TGTCTGACAGGGGGCCGCGACTTCCAGCCCCAGCATTTT. The encoded protein is CLTGGRDFQPQHF.

The V call is TRBV7-8, the J call TRBJ1-4; the match to TRBD1 covers 10 bases. V trimming: 4 bases; J trimming: 8 bases; junction bases outside the gene matches: 16. The length of the CDR3 is 18 residues. CDR1 and CDR2 (germline): SGHVS, FQNEAQ. CDR3 coding DNA: TGTGCCAGCAGCTCAGGCAAGGGACAGGGGCGACATTGGGAAAAACTGTTTTTT. Its translation: CASSSGKGQGRHWEKLFF.

This clone was picked up one time. The chain employs TRBV2 and TRBJ2-4, with D possibly matching TRBD2 (6 bases). The germline V gene has CDR1 SNHLY and CDR2 FYNNEI. This CDR3 is built from 14 residues. The ends were cut back, 6 bases at V and 1 base at J, with 10 bases in the middle. CDR3 amino acids: CASRGSGAKNIQYF. As DNA, the CDR3 is TGTGCCAGCAGGGGTAGCGGTGCCAAAAACATTCAGTACTTC.

This chain uses TRBV28 with TRBJ1-2, with 9 positions matching TRBD1. This CDR3 comprises 17 residues. Looked up from germline, CDR1 is MDHEN and CDR2 is SYDVKM. Trimming removed 2 bases from V and 3 bases from J; junction bases left unmatched: 10. DNA of the CDR3: TGTGCCAGCAGTTTAACTATTCCGGGACAGGGACACTATGGCTACACCTTC. Translating gives CASSLTIPGQGHYGYTF.

The sample holds one count of this clone. The rearrangement links TRBV14 to TRBJ1-4; D possibly corresponds to TRBD1 (6 bases). Trimming removed 5 bases at V and 12 bases at J, with 10 bases between. Germline CDR1 SGHDN, CDR2 FVKESK. The CDR3 contains 11 residues. CDR3 sequence (DNA): TGTGCCAGCAGCAAACAGGGCCAACTGTTTTTT. Amino acids: CASSKQGQLFF. Looking up the rest from reference TRBV14 and TRBJ1-4 gives the full variable domain: EAGVTQFPSHSVIEKGQTVTLRCDPISGHDNLYWYRRVMGKEIKFLLHFVKESKQDESGMPNNRFLAERTGGTYSTLKVQPAELEDSGVYFCASSKQGQLFFGSGTQLSVL.

CDR3 amino acids: CASSPPRAGGPTGELFF. CDR3 DNA sequence: TGTGCCAGCTCACCCCCACGAGCGGGAGGGCCTACCGGGGAGCTGTTTTTT. The chain recombines TRBV18 with TRBJ2-2; TRBD2 matches 10 bases. With V trimmed by 3 bases and J by 5 bases, 9 bases remained unmatched. Germline V gene sequence: CDR1 KGHSH, CDR2 LQKENI. The CDR3 loop spans 17 amino acids.